This entry lists 4 T cell receptor beta chains sequenced from one sample in a study of OX40 agonist ivuxolimab in advanced cancers. The protocol was immunoSEQ multiplex PCR, while the TCRdb copy is restricted to in-frame clones and leaves out a portion. The table records just over 40,000 clones, roughly 84% of them present only once. The sample consisted of CD4+ or CD8+ T cells sorted from blood, taken in a trial of the OX40 agonist ivuxolimab. These receptors came from an adult with an advanced solid tumor such as melanoma, head and neck, liver or kidney cancer.

This chain uses TRBV6-5 with TRBJ1-2; no clear D. V was pared by 6 bases and J by 5 bases, with 7 bases between. From germline, CDR1 is MNHEY and CDR2 SVGAGI. The CDR3 spans 11 residues. This CDR3 reads CASRSMYGYTF. The CDR3 DNA reads as TGTGCCAGCAGATCCATGTATGGCTACACCTTC.

The gene calls are TRBV9 and TRBJ2-7, with 9 bases lining up with TRBD2. Germline CDR1 reads SGDLS; CDR2 reads YYNGEE. This CDR3 is built from 14 residues. V lost 0 bases and J lost 8; bases outside the gene matches: 6. The CDR3: CASSVGFSGSQQYF. The CDR3 region has the DNA TGTGCCAGCAGCGTAGGGTTTAGCGGGAGTCAGCAGTACTTC.

The rearrangement joins TRBV19 to TRBJ2-3, with TRBD2 identical over 12 bases. Germline loops: CDR1 LNHDA, CDR2 SQIVND (reference sequence). There are 16 residues in the CDR3. V lost 6 bases and J lost 2; bases outside the gene matches: 6. The CDR3, as DNA: TGTGCCAGTAGCCCGACTAGCGGGAGCCTCACAGATACGCAGTATTTT. This codes for CASSPTSGSLTDTQYF. Based on the CDR3 plus reference TRBV19 and TRBJ2-3, the full variable domain is DGGITQSPKYLFRKEGQNVTLSCEQNLNHDAMYWYRQDPGQGLRLIYYSQIVNDFQKGDIAEGYSVSREKKESFPLTVTSAQKNPTAFYLCASSPTSGSLTDTQYFGPGTRLTVL.

This clone was counted only a few times. This chain links TRBV5-1 with TRBJ2-1; no clear D gene. The germline CDR1 and CDR2 sequences are SGHRS and YFSETQ. CDR3 length equals 17 residues. The germline V and J ends were trimmed by 0 bases and 2 bases, with 15 bases remaining between them. This CDR3 is CASSLAGSFLTYNEQFF. In DNA form, the CDR3 reads TGCGCCAGCAGCTTGGCTGGCAGCTTCCTCACCTACAATGAGCAGTTCTTC.